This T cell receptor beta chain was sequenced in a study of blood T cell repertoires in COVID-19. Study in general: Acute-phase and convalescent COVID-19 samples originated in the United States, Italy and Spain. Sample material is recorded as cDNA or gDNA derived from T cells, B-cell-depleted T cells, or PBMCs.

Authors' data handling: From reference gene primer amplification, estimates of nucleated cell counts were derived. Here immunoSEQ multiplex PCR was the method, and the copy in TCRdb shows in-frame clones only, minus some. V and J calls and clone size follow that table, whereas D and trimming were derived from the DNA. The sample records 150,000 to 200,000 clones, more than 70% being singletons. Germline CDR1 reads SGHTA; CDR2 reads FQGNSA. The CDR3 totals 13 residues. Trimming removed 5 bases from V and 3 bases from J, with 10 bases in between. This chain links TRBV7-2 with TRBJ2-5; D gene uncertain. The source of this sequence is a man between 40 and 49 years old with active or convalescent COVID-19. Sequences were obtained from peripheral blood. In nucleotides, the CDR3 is TGTGCCAGCAGCGGCCTAGTAAAAGAGACCCAGTACTTC. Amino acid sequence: CASSGLVKETQYF. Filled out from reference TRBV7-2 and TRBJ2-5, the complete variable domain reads GAGVSQSPSNKVTEKGKDVELRCDPISGHTALYWYRQSLGQGLEFLIYFQGNSAPDKSGLPSDRFSAERTGGSVSTLTIQRTQQEDSAVYLCASSGLVKETQYFGPGTRLLVL.